This T cell receptor (delta chain) is from a study of gamma-delta T cells after stem cell transplantation. Trimming removed 2 bases from V and 0 bases from J; junction bases left unmatched: 22. The germline V gene has CDR1 GEAIGNYY and CDR2 EKD. The CDR3 extends over 22 amino acids. This clone is labeled medium-sized. Other DNA variants within this sample encode the same CDR3. TCRdb reprocessed the RT-PCR reads through CATT. This table has approximately 2,700 delta-chain clones, roughly a fifth appearing once. This receptor was obtained from a human donor. It is not recorded whose cells these are; they may come from a transplant donor. Sequenced input: gamma-delta T cells. The V call is TRDV2, the J call TRDJ1; 11 nucleotides align to TRDD3. The CDR3 here is CACDRLPDKMGDTVQYTDKLIF. CDR3 nucleotides: TGTGCCTGTGACAGGCTTCCCGATAAGATGGGGGATACGGTTCAGTACACCGATAAACTCATCTTT.